This T cell receptor (beta chain) was obtained from a study of control samples from healthy donors and cancer patients. CDR1 and CDR2 from the germline V gene are SGHKS and YYEKEE (reference sequence). The CDR3 is 16 residues long. V was cut by 2 bases and J by 2 bases, with 15 bases left in between. TCRdb's copy holds only in-frame clones and misses some; the assay was immunoSEQ multiplex PCR. The sample comprises roughly 120,000 clones, about 95% of which are singletons, and 3.6% rests with the top ten. The rearrangement joins TRBV5-5 to TRBJ2-3; D may be TRBD1 (6 bases). Material for sequencing was blood. The TCR comes from a young man in good health. The CDR3 protein is CASSFNLQGFTDTQYF. The CDR3 DNA follows: TGTGCCAGCAGCTTCAACCTACAGGGCTTCACAGATACGCAGTATTTT.